The 24 T cell receptor beta chains reported below all come from one sample, sequenced in a study of response to subunit inactivated influenza vaccine. TCRdb analysed the RT-PCR reads with MiXCR anew, one entry per CDR3 protein. The sample has a few hundred thousand distinct CDR3 sequences; under 8.5% are singletons. The source material was PBMCs from blood, sampled less than 30 months after vaccination. These receptors were obtained from a man aged 45-69 years who received an inactivated influenza vaccine.

This clonotype was observed a handful of times. Germline is not matched at one junction end, which may reflect a read error. The CDR3 reads CASSPTGPETQYF. CDR3 nucleotide sequence: TGTGCTAGCAGCCCTACGGGTCCAGAGACCCAGTACTTC. The chain recombines TRBV7-7 with TRBJ2-5, with D unresolved. There are 13 residues in the CDR3. Germline values: CDR1 SSHAT, CDR2 FNYEAQ (reference sequence).

The sample holds many counts of this clonotype. The chain uses TRBV27 and TRBJ1-1; no definite D call. The CDR3 length is 13 residues. The ends were cut back, 6 bases at V and 1 base at J, with 9 bases in the middle. Germline CDR1 is MNHEY and CDR2 is SMNVEV (reference sequence). For the CDR3, the DNA is TGTGCCAGCAGGATAAAGGGGAACACTGAAGCTTTCTTT. It specifies CASRIKGNTEAFF.

The chain employs TRBV29-1 and TRBJ1-5; TRBD1 aligns across 7 bases. Germline CDR1 is SQVTM and CDR2 is ANQGSEA. The CDR3 sequence is 13 residues long. J gave up 3 bases and V 7 bases, and 6 bases lay outside the gene matches. The CDR3 protein is CSAGTAYNQPQHF. CDR3 nucleotides: TGCAGCGCTGGGACAGCCTACAATCAGCCCCAGCATTTT.

The table lists this clonotype with a few counts. J is TRBJ1-2 and V is TRBV15; TRBD1 agrees at 7 bases. CDR1 and CDR2 from the germline V gene are LNHNV and YYDKDF (reference sequence). After removal of 3 bases from V and 3 bases from J, the junction contained 16 bases not matched to a gene. This CDR3 is built from 18 residues. The CDR3 here is CATSSEAATGVGDYGYTF. The CDR3 DNA follows: TGTGCCACCAGCAGTGAAGCTGCCACAGGGGTAGGGGACTATGGCTACACCTTC.

This clonotype was seen more than once but under ten times. The chain carries TRBV10-2 and TRBJ1-3; unclear D gene. The CDR3 length is 16 residues. Germline V gene sequence: CDR1 WSHSY, CDR2 SAAADI. V lost 0 bases and J 0 bases, leaving 9 bases between the germline ends. The CDR3 region has the DNA TGCGCCAGCAGTGAGTCCCGTGGCCACTCTGGAAACACCATATATTTT. Its translation: CASSESRGHSGNTIYF.

This clonotype was detected many times. V is TRBV27 and J is TRBJ2-3; D may correspond to TRBD1 or TRBD2 (5 bases each). This CDR3 is built from 10 residues. Looked up from germline, CDR1 is MNHEY and CDR2 is SMNVEV (reference sequence). Trimming stripped 8 bases from V and 12 bases from J, with 12 bases between. The CDR3 DNA sequence: TGTGCCAGCGGTCGGGGCTACCAGTATTTT. Encoded protein: CASGRGYQYF.

This clonotype was recorded a few times. J is TRBJ2-5 and V is TRBV12-3 or TRBV12-4; 7 bases line up with TRBD1. V was clipped by 6 bases and J by 2 bases; unmatched bases: 9. The CDR3 contains 15 residues. For the CDR3, the DNA is TGTGCCAGCAGACCTAGTGGGACAGCTCAAGAGACCCAGTACTTC. Translating it yields CASRPSGTAQETQYF.

This chain connects TRBV29-1 to TRBJ1-2; D is uncertain. Germline V lookup: CDR1 SQVTM, CDR2 ANQGSEA. Deletions cut 5 bases from V and 0 bases from J, with 13 bases between. The CDR3 sequence is 14 residues long. The CDR3 DNA follows: TGCAGCGTTACAAGAGACCCAGCTAACTATGGCTACACCTTC. Its protein is CSVTRDPANYGYTF.

The CDR3 DNA follows: TGCAGTGCTAGTCGAGCGGCCAATGAGCAGTTCTTC. It encodes CSASRAANEQFF. The gene calls are TRBV20-1 and TRBJ2-1; D perhaps matches TRBD2 (5 bases). In germline, CDR1 is DFQATT, CDR2 SNEGSKA (reference sequence). The CDR3 covers 12 residues. Trimming took off 3 bases at V and 6 bases at J, with 9 bases between the two ends.

This clonotype was observed a handful of times. CDR3 sequence reads: CAIGGVTNTGELFF. The CDR3 region has the DNA TGTGCCATCGGAGGGGTTACGAACACCGGGGAGCTGTTTTTT. The chain carries TRBV10-3 and TRBJ2-2, with a tentative D call TRBD2 (6 bases). Germline values: CDR1 ENHRY, CDR2 SYGVKD. The length of the CDR3 is 14 residues. Between the trimmed V and J ends, which lost 8 bases and 0 bases, there was a span of 10 bases.

This clonotype was seen many times. The gene calls are TRBV20-1 and TRBJ2-4; D not resolved. CDR3 length equals 13 residues. V lost 5 bases and J lost 4, with 12 bases in between. Germline CDR1 DFQATT, CDR2 SNEGSKA (reference sequence). The CDR3 sequence is CSADRWPKNIQYF. The CDR3 DNA reads TGCAGTGCTGATCGATGGCCTAAAAACATTCAGTACTTC.

The table lists this clonotype with a few counts. V gene TRBV9 combines with J gene TRBJ2-1; 9 nucleotides match TRBD1. The CDR3 contains 16 residues. Germline values: CDR1 SGDLS, CDR2 YYNGEE. In DNA, the CDR3 is TGTGAAACCGGGACAGGGATGTTAAATTCCTACAATGAGCAGTTCTTC. Its translation: CETGTGMLNSYNEQFF.

The chain is built from TRBV18 and TRBJ2-2, with 7 bases fitting TRBD2. CDR1 and CDR2 (germline): KGHSH, LQKENI. This CDR3 is built from 17 residues. J was trimmed by 0 bases and V by 2 bases; bases with no gene match: 6. The CDR3 here is CASSPLASGSNTGELFF. In DNA form, the CDR3 reads TGTGCCAGCTCACCATTGGCTAGCGGCTCGAACACCGGGGAGCTGTTTTTT. Supplemented by reference TRBV18 and TRBJ2-2, the full variable domain reads NAGVMQNPRHLVRRRGQEARLRCSPMKGHSHVYWYRQLPEEGLKFMVYLQKENIIDESGMPKERFSAEFPKEGPSILRIQQVVRGDSAAYFCASSPLASGSNTGELFFGEGSRLTVL.

This chain connects TRBV30 to TRBJ2-1, with 12 bases aligning to TRBD2. The CDR3 extends over 15 amino acids. CDR1 and CDR2 (germline): GTSNPN, SVGIG (reference sequence). V gave up 4 bases and J gave up 7 bases; unmatched junction bases: 8. The CDR3 bases are TGTGCCTGGACCTACGGGCTAGCGGGAGGGAATGAGCAGTTCTTC. This gives the protein CAWTYGLAGGNEQFF.

This clonotype was found a few times. The CDR3 loop is CASSLMGFSYEQYF. The DNA of the CDR3 is TGTGCCAGCAGTTTAATGGGTTTCTCCTACGAGCAGTACTTC. The V and J genes are TRBV12-3 or TRBV12-4 and TRBJ2-7; the D is unclear. V was shortened by 2 bases and J by 0 bases, with 8 bases between the two germline ends. CDR3 length: 14 residues.

V is TRBV29-1 and J is TRBJ1-2; the D is unclear. The V gene's germline CDR1 is SQVTM and CDR2 ANQGSEA. Trimming stripped 0 bases from V and 4 bases from J, with 12 bases between. This CDR3 comprises 14 residues. The CDR3 DNA is TGCAGCGTTGAAGATCTTGGCAGGAGCTATGGCTACACCTTC. It is translated as CSVEDLGRSYGYTF.

The rearrangement links TRBV7-3 to TRBJ2-1; 11 bases are shared with TRBD2. Trimming at V came to 1 base and at J to 6 bases, leaving 11 bases not matched to a gene. There are 18 residues in the CDR3. Germline V gene sequence: CDR1 SGHTA, CDR2 FQGTGA. This CDR3 reads CASSLIASGRSRSNEQFF. For the CDR3, the DNA is TGTGCCAGCAGCTTAATAGCTAGCGGGAGGTCTAGGAGCAATGAGCAGTTCTTC.

In this sample, this clonotype turned up a few times. V and J are TRBV6-1 and TRBJ2-5, with 11 bases fitting TRBD1. Trimming took 4 bases from V and 2 from J; bases not matched to a gene: 0. The CDR3 is 14 residues long. Germline-derived CDR1 and CDR2 are MNHNS and SASEGT. DNA for the CDR3: TGTGCCAGCAGTGGGGACAGGGGGCAAGAGACCCAGTACTTC. Protein: CASSGDRGQETQYF.

The rearrangement joins TRBV7-8 to TRBJ2-1; perhaps TRBD1 as D (6 bases). This CDR3 region has 12 residues. Germline lookup yields CDR1 SGHVS and CDR2 FQNEAQ. V was shortened by 8 bases and J by 9 bases, with 14 bases between the two germline ends. The CDR3 region is CASGGRYGEQFF. In DNA, the CDR3 is TGTGCCAGCGGGGGCCGCTACGGTGAGCAGTTCTTC.

This clonotype was seen only a few times. This chain joins TRBV28 and TRBJ2-1, with TRBD2 matching 7 bases. CDR1 is MDHEN and CDR2 is SYDVKM in the germline V gene. The CDR3 runs to 16 residues. V lost 8 bases to trimming and J lost 0 bases; unmatched junction nucleotides: 10. CDR3 in amino acids: CASRGDVGRSYNEQFF. CDR3 nucleotides: TGTGCCAGCCGGGGGGACGTAGGGCGCTCCTACAATGAGCAGTTCTTC. Drawing the rest from reference TRBV28 and TRBJ2-1, the complete variable domain is DVKVTQSSRYLVKRTGEKVFLECVQDMDHENMFWYRQDPGLGLRLIYFSYDVKMKEKGDIPEGYSVSREKKERFSLILESASTNQTSMYLCASRGDVGRSYNEQFFGPGTRLTVL.

The rearrangement joins TRBV28 to TRBJ1-6; a weak D match, TRBD1 (6 bases). Germline loops: CDR1 MDHEN, CDR2 SYDVKM. CDR3 length: 17 residues. The V end was cut by 11 bases, the J end by 7 bases, with 27 bases between. CDR3 sequence (DNA): TGTGCCTCCAACCGGGCCTCCCAGGGGATATTGAATTCACCCCTCCACTTT. Protein: CASNRASQGILNSPLHF.

This chain joins TRBV29-1 and TRBJ2-5; 9 nucleotides line up with TRBD2. Germline CDR1 and CDR2: SQVTM and ANQGSEA. V trimming: 7 bases; J trimming: 0 bases; junction bases outside the gene matches: 9. The CDR3 has 15 residues. The CDR3 spells CSASLAGENQETQYF. The CDR3 DNA reads TGCAGCGCTTCCTTAGCGGGAGAGAACCAAGAGACCCAGTACTTC. Complete variable domain (other parts from reference TRBV29-1 and TRBJ2-5): SAVISQKPSRDICQRGTSLTIQCQVDSQVTMMFWYRQQPGQSLTLIATANQGSEATYESGFVIDKFPISRPNLTFSTLTVSNMSPEDSSIYLCSASLAGENQETQYFGPGTRLLVL.

The chain couples TRBV11-3 to TRBJ2-1, with a weak D call TRBD2 (5 bases). The CDR3 sequence is 13 residues long. Germline values: CDR1 SGHNT, CDR2 YENEEA. V lost 3 bases to trimming and J lost 10 bases, with 13 bases between them. Here the CDR3 reads CASSFDYSWEQFF. CDR3 DNA: TGTGCCAGCAGCTTTGACTACTCTTGGGAGCAGTTCTTC.

This sequence joins TRBV4-1 and TRBJ2-5; 10 positions agree with TRBD1. CDR1 and CDR2 (germline): MGHRA, YSYEKL. The CDR3 has 15 residues. The junction had 5 bases not matched to a gene; V was cut back by 4 bases and J by 3 bases. The DNA for the CDR3 is TGCGCCAGCAGCCCCGGGGGACAGGGGAAAGAGACCCAGTACTTC. It specifies CASSPGGQGKETQYF.